This TCR beta chain appears in the sequencing data of a study of T cell clonality in common variable immunodeficiency. Trimming removed 0 bases from V and 6 bases from J, with 5 bases in between. The germline V gene encodes CDR1 GTSNPN and CDR2 SVGIG (reference sequence). This CDR3 has 12 amino acids. Libraries were prepared by immunoSEQ multiplex PCR; TCRdb keeps only in-frame clonotypes and omits some of them. The sample was found to contain under 20,000 clones, and every one recurs. Patients and controls were mostly of Caucasian heritage. CVID subjects were neither ill nor on immunomodulatory or immunosuppressive medication at sampling. Blood samples were heparinized, roughly 4.5 to 8.5 ml per donor. The table lists this clone with a few counts. The antigen is not known. Read sequence stops 3 residues before the CDR3 end, and the germline J gene provides the missing end. Study results and caveats: Patient heterogeneity in the CVID cohort limited correlations between repertoire features and clinical complications. Reportedly, TCR beta sequences from common variable immunodeficiency showed fewer deletions and N-nucleotide insertions.

This TCR was sampled from a human donor with common variable immunodeficiency. Sequencing used peripheral blood mononuclear cells. V and J are TRBV30 and TRBJ2-2, with no clear D. The covered CDR3 bases are TGTGCCTGGAGTGTACAACCCGGGGAG. Translated: CAWSVQPGE. The CDR3 in its entirety is CAWSVQPGELFF.